The T cell receptor beta chain under discussion was sequenced for a study of Tregs in tolerant kidney transplant recipients. Study-level results: Nucleotide sequences could not be compared across some patients' samples due to primer changes. Activated donor B cell expansion appeared to reveal the most relevant donor-specific TCRbeta repertoire.

The V gene end was trimmed by 3 bases and the J gene end by 0 bases; junction bases not matched to a gene: 3. Germline-derived CDR1 and CDR2 are SGDLS and YYNGEE. CDR3 length equals 15 residues. Profiled with immunoSEQ multiplex PCR; TCRdb holds only in-frame clones, not every one. The sample includes under 95,000 clones, 80% to 95% of them seen just once. The table lists this clone with a count of one. Its specificity is not known. The sequence derives from a human donor who received a combined kidney and bone marrow transplant. The V gene is TRBV9, the J gene TRBJ2-4; 7 positions agree with TRBD1. The source was Tregs from blood, collected before the transplant. DNA for the CDR3: TGTGCCAGCAGCGCGACAGGGCTAGCCAAAAACATTCAGTACTTC. Translated: CASSATGLAKNIQYF.